The 14 T cell receptor beta chains listed next were all sequenced from one sample in a study of cytomegalovirus exposure and HLA in healthy donors. The PCR ran on 60 Vbeta and 13 Jbeta primers. This table comes from immunoSEQ multiplex PCR, and its TCRdb copy is limited to in-frame clones, with some not included. The sample lists 150,000 to 200,000 clones, 80% occurring once. What was sequenced was PBMCs. The receptors were sampled from a human donor in good health.

The rearrangement joins TRBV7-2 to TRBJ2-2; 7 positions agree with TRBD1. Germline CDR1 and CDR2: SGHTA and FQGNSA. This CDR3 contains 15 residues. V lost 3 bases and J lost 0; bases outside the gene matches: 1. The CDR3 sequence: CASSFGTANTGELFF. The CDR3 DNA reads TGTGCCAGCAGCTTTGGGACAGCGAACACCGGGGAGCTGTTTTTT.

The chain carries TRBV25-1 and TRBJ2-7; 9 bases agree with TRBD1. V was pared by 7 bases and J by 6 bases, with 13 bases of the junction left unmatched. Per germline, CDR1 MGHDK and CDR2 SYGVNS. The CDR3 has 15 amino acids. This chain's CDR3 is CASNFAGTGLGEQYF. The DNA for the CDR3 is TGTGCCAGCAACTTCGCCGGGACAGGGCTGGGCGAGCAGTACTTC.

The chain employs TRBV5-4 and TRBJ1-3, with D possibly being TRBD1 (6 bases). With 5 bases removed from V and 0 bases from J, the gap between germline ends came to 12 bases. The CDR3 spans 15 residues. Germline V CDR1 and CDR2: SGHNT, YYREEE (reference sequence). CDR3 nucleotides: TGTGCCAGCAGTCCAGGGGCCCACTCTGGAAACACCATATATTTT. The encoded protein is CASSPGAHSGNTIYF.

The rearrangement links TRBV2 to TRBJ2-7; 7 bases match TRBD2. V trimming: 0 bases; J trimming: 3 bases; junction bases outside the gene matches: 5. The length of the CDR3 is 15 residues. CDR1 is SNHLY and CDR2 is FYNNEI in the germline V gene. Here the CDR3 reads CASSEARLAGYEQYF. The DNA of the CDR3 is TGTGCCAGCAGTGAAGCGCGGTTAGCGGGCTACGAGCAGTACTTC.

This CDR3 reads CASSYRRTPDTQYF. CDR3 sequence (DNA): TGCGCCAGCAGCTATCGGAGAACCCCAGATACGCAGTATTTT. This rearrangement joins TRBV5-1 to TRBJ2-3; D uncertain. The length of the CDR3 is 14 residues. Per the germline V gene, CDR1 is SGHRS and CDR2 is YFSETQ. V was pared by 3 bases and J by 4 bases, with 12 bases between.

The rearrangement joins TRBV11-2 to TRBJ1-1; TRBD1 matches at 7 bases. Unmatched junction bases numbered 7, after V lost 5 bases and J lost 1 base. The CDR3 extends over 15 amino acids. Germline CDR1 reads SGHAT; CDR2 reads FQNNGV. CDR3 sequence: CASSRRQGENTEAFF. In DNA form, the CDR3 reads TGTGCCAGCAGCCGACGTCAGGGGGAGAACACTGAAGCTTTCTTT.

This clone was seen more than once but under ten times. J is TRBJ2-5 and V is TRBV7-9, with a weak D call TRBD2 (6 bases). V was trimmed by 5 bases and J by 1 base, leaving 11 bases between them. The CDR3 has 14 residues. Germline CDR1 and CDR2: SEHNR and FQNEAQ (reference sequence). The chain's CDR3 is CASSDTGLQETQYF. CDR3 in DNA: TGTGCCAGCAGCGACACGGGACTCCAAGAGACCCAGTACTTC.

The chain uses TRBV6-1 and TRBJ2-4; perhaps TRBD1 as D (6 bases). Germline values: CDR1 MNHNS, CDR2 SASEGT. This CDR3 spans 14 amino acids. V lost 6 bases, J lost 3 bases, and 12 bases lay in between. CDR3 DNA: TGTGCCAGCAGCCAGGGGTCGGGCAAAAACATTCAGTACTTC. Protein: CASSQGSGKNIQYF.

The chain links TRBV20-1 to TRBJ1-1; 7 bases map to TRBD1. Trimming cost V 4 bases and J 7 bases; bases outside gene matches: 3. Looked up from germline, CDR1 is DFQATT and CDR2 is SNEGSKA (reference sequence). This CDR3 spans 11 amino acids. This CDR3 reads CSATDRIEAFF. Here the CDR3 DNA reads TGCAGTGCTACGGACAGGATTGAAGCTTTCTTT.

The chain recombines TRBV7-2 with TRBJ1-4, with D possibly being TRBD1 (5 bases). Trimming stripped 1 base from V and 0 bases from J, with 6 bases between. The CDR3 runs 15 residues. CDR1 SGHTA and CDR2 FQGNSA come from the germline V gene. The CDR3 spells CASSLDRSTNEKLFF. The CDR3, as DNA: TGTGCCAGCAGCTTAGACAGGTCAACTAATGAAAAACTGTTTTTT.

The gene calls are TRBV27 and TRBJ2-7; possibly TRBD1 for D (6 bases). In germline, CDR1 is MNHEY, CDR2 SMNVEV (reference sequence). This CDR3 has 13 residues. Trimming pared 5 bases from V and 2 bases from J, leaving 10 bases between. CDR3 sequence reads: CASSPGQTYEQYF. CDR3 bases: TGTGCCAGCAGTCCAGGACAGACCTACGAGCAGTACTTC.

CDR3 in amino acids: CASSASGGEVEQFF. The CDR3, as DNA: TGTGCCAGCAGCGCTAGCGGGGGGGAGGTGGAGCAGTTCTTC. The chain joins TRBV9 to TRBJ2-1; 12 bases line up with TRBD2. CDR3 length: 14 residues. With V trimmed by 3 bases and J by 10 bases, 5 bases remained unmatched. CDR1 and CDR2 from the germline V gene are SGDLS and YYNGEE.

The chain employs TRBV28 and TRBJ1-2, with unresolved D. CDR1 is MDHEN and CDR2 is SYDVKM in the germline V gene. CDR3 length equals 13 residues. Trimming pared 6 bases from V and 3 bases from J, leaving 11 bases between. Here the CDR3 DNA reads TGTGCCAGCAGATCACGGGTACACTATGGCTACACCTTC. It is translated as CASRSRVHYGYTF.

The chain links TRBV18 to TRBJ1-1; D call uncertain. The ends were cut back, 2 bases at V and 5 bases at J, with 15 bases in the middle. The germline V gene encodes CDR1 KGHSH and CDR2 LQKENI. CDR3 size: 15 residues. The CDR3 loop is CASSPVEGVRTEAFF. The CDR3 nucleotides are TGTGCCAGCTCACCAGTAGAGGGAGTAAGGACTGAAGCTTTCTTT.